This entry features one T cell receptor beta chain sequence. Antigen unknown. Sequenced by immunoSEQ multiplex PCR; TCRdb stores in-frame clones only, minus some. The data contain around 58,000 clones, approximately 79% of them singletons. The CDR3 runs to 16 residues. Germline V gene sequence: CDR1 SGHRS, CDR2 YFSETQ. V was pared by 4 bases and J by 5 bases, with 14 bases of the junction left unmatched. The data are from a study of T cell responses to AZD1222 COVID-19 vaccine. Study results and limitations: Only 5 or 6 AZD1222 recipients were seropositive at baseline. The donor group comprised mostly white British people and more females; the analysis possibly underestimated clonal diversity. Across spike, vaccine-associated CD4 TCRs were found, dominant at 160-218 and 743-854.

The material was peripheral blood, obtained on day 0 of AZD1222 vaccination. The TCR comes from an adult in good health. The V call is TRBV5-1, the J call TRBJ2-7; 8 bases are shared with TRBD2. The CDR3 DNA sequence: TGCGCCAGCAGCCCCCCTAGCGGGTGGGGAGGCGACGAGCAGTACTTC. This codes for CASSPPSGWGGDEQYF.